Sequencing of this T cell receptor (beta chain) was carried out in a study of human T cells and chemical hapten exposure. Study context: Sensitization was performed using 2% DPC on a roughly 2 cm by roughly 2 cm upper inner arm skin site. The study's findings and limits: The number of TCRs over 1 in 1000 frequency stayed unchanged after DPC.

As to this clonotype: Its target is unknown.

Sample time point: patch test 3, about 24 weeks after DPC sensitization. Treatment meaning: therapeutic diphenylcyclopropenone sensitization with weekly scalp DPC. Per the original methods: Counting gave a median of 95,638 TCRs per sample, with values ranging from roughly 23,224 to 700,000. From the RACE reads, TCRdb called clonotypes with MiXCR, one entry per CDR3 protein. The V and J calls, along with clone size, are taken from TCRdb and not from the paper's own processing. The sample holds about 120,000 distinct CDR3 sequences; about 11% are singletons and the top ten take over 2%. Sequenced here: whole blood, sampled in connection with sensitization to the hapten diphenylcyclopropenone (DPC). This clonotype originated in a woman aged 45-59 years with alopecia areata. Some clones in this sample may be carry-over from other donors' samples.

CDR3 nucleotides: TGCAGTGCGCCTACTCAGTTCTCCTACAATGAGCAGTTCTTC. Translation: CSAPTQFSYNEQFF. The gene calls are TRBV20-1 and TRBJ2-1, with D hard to call. Trimming cost V 6 bases and J 0 bases, with 12 bases left between them. CDR3 size: 14 residues. Germline lookup yields CDR1 DFQATT and CDR2 SNEGSKA (reference sequence).